These 9 T cell receptor beta chains were all obtained from the same sample, sequenced in a study of beta chain features in type 1 diabetes. The study reverse transcribed the entire isolated RNA, so it sequenced expressed TCRB transcripts. Sequencing was performed with immunoSEQ multiplex PCR; in TCRdb, only in-frame clones are kept and a portion is missing. The sample carries around 240,000 clones, 16% recorded once. These receptors have no known antigen. Study-level findings and limits: Type 1 diabetes patients had TCRB CDR3s that were shorter (moderately but significantly so) in all four CD4+ subsets.

The sequencing input was naive CD4+ T cells from blood. The receptors shown here come from a man younger than 40 with type 1 diabetes.

In this sample, this clone turned up a few times. The rearrangement uses TRBV7-9 and TRBJ1-4; D possibly corresponds to TRBD1 (5 bases). Germline assignment: CDR1 SEHNR and CDR2 FQNEAQ (reference sequence). V was pared by 0 bases and J by 3 bases, with 11 bases between. This CDR3 has 16 amino acids. The CDR3 loop is CASSLAPGKANEKLFF. DNA of the CDR3: TGTGCCAGCAGCTTAGCCCCAGGGAAGGCTAATGAAAAACTGTTTTTT.

V is TRBV9 and J is TRBJ2-6; D remains unclear. CDR1 is SGDLS and CDR2 is YYNGEE in the germline V gene. The CDR3 contains 15 residues. Trimming took off 3 bases at V and 0 bases at J, with 7 bases between the two ends. The CDR3 DNA reads TGTGCCAGCAGCGATTATTCCTCTGGGGCCAACGTCCTGACTTTC. This translates into CASSDYSSGANVLTF. Full variable domain (missing parts from reference TRBV9 and TRBJ2-6): DSGVTQTPKHLITATGQRVTLRCSPRSGDLSVYWYQQSLDQGLQFLIQYYNGEERAKGNILERFSAQQFPDLHSELNLSSLELGDSALYFCASSDYSSGANVLTFGAGSRLTVL.

This clone was counted a few times. This rearrangement joins TRBV29-1 to TRBJ2-7; D uncertain. Germline V gene data show CDR1 as SQVTM and CDR2 as ANQGSEA. The V gene lost 6 bases and the J gene lost 1 base, with 10 bases spanning the gap. The CDR3 length is 12 residues. The CDR3 reads CSVEVRSYEQYF. CDR3 DNA sequence: TGCAGCGTCGAGGTCAGGTCCTACGAGCAGTACTTC.

The chain links TRBV29-1 to TRBJ2-1; 11 bases fit TRBD2. CDR1 is SQVTM, CDR2 ANQGSEA, per germline. This CDR3 spans 14 amino acids. V dropped 7 bases and J dropped 6; count of bases not matched to a gene: 8. CDR3 residues: CSAYLAGGLNEQFF. The CDR3, as DNA: TGCAGCGCTTATCTAGCGGGAGGCCTCAATGAGCAGTTCTTC.

This clone occurred a few times. This chain joins TRBV29-1 and TRBJ2-2; D gene unclear. Germline CDR1 and CDR2: SQVTM and ANQGSEA. V dropped 3 bases and J dropped 2 bases, with 7 bases sitting between them. The CDR3 is made up of 13 amino acids. The CDR3 region has the DNA TGCAGCGTTGACGAGAGTAACACCGGGGAGCTGTTTTTT. Its protein product is CSVDESNTGELFF.

V usage is TRBV7-9 and J usage is TRBJ2-7; 13 positions agree with TRBD2. J lost 5 bases, V lost 5 bases, and 6 bases had no gene match. Germline V gene data show CDR1 as SEHNR and CDR2 as FQNEAQ (reference sequence). This CDR3 region has 15 residues. CDR3: CASSQRTSGSHEQYF. The CDR3, as DNA: TGTGCCAGCAGCCAGAGGACTAGCGGGAGCCACGAGCAGTACTTC.

This sequence joins TRBV4-1 and TRBJ2-2; D is possibly TRBD2 (5 bases). V was pared by 6 bases and J by 2 bases, with 10 bases between. Looked up from germline, CDR1 is MGHRA and CDR2 is YSYEKL. This CDR3 has 14 amino acids. CDR3 sequence: CASRVALNTGELFF. In nucleotides, the CDR3 is TGCGCCAGCAGGGTAGCGCTCAACACCGGGGAGCTGTTTTTT.

This chain links TRBV28 with TRBJ1-1; D uncertain. The germline V gene has CDR1 MDHEN and CDR2 SYDVKM. The germline V and J ends were trimmed by 4 bases and 6 bases, with 12 bases remaining between them. CDR3 size: 13 residues. As DNA, the CDR3 is TGTGCCAGCAGTTACTGGTTGCGGTCTGAAGCTTTCTTT. The encoded protein is CASSYWLRSEAFF.

V usage is TRBV5-1 and J usage is TRBJ2-3; TRBD2 agrees at 10 bases. Germline CDR1 is SGHRS and CDR2 is YFSETQ. V dropped 0 bases and J dropped 4; count of bases not matched to a gene: 5. The CDR3 extends over 16 amino acids. The CDR3 DNA follows: TGCGCCAGCAGCTTGGGGCTAGCGGGAGTAGCAGATACGCAGTATTTT. It encodes CASSLGLAGVADTQYF.